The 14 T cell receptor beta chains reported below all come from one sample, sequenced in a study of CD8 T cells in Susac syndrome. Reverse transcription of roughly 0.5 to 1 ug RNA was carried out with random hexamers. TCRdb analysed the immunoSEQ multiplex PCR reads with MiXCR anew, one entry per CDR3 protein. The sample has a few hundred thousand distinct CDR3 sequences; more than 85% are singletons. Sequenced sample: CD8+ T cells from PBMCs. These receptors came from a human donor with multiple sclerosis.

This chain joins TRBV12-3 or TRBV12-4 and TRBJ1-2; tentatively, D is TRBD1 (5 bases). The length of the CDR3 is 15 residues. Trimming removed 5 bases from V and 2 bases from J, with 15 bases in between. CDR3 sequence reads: CASSPDSLYNYGYTF. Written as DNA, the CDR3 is TGTGCCAGCAGTCCAGACAGCCTCTACAACTATGGCTACACCTTC.

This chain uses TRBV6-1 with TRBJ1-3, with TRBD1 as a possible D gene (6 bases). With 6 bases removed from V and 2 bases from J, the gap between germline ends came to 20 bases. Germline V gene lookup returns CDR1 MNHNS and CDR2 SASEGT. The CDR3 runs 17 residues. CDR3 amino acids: CASRDTGMGDAGNTIYF. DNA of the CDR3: TGTGCCAGCAGGGACACAGGGATGGGAGACGCTGGAAACACCATATATTTT.

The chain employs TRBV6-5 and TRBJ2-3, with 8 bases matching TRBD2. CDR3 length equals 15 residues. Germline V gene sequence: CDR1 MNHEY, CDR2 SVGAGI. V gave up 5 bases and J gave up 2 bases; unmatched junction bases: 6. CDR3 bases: TGTGCCAGCAGTCCCACGGGACTAGACACAGATACGCAGTATTTT. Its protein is CASSPTGLDTDTQYF.

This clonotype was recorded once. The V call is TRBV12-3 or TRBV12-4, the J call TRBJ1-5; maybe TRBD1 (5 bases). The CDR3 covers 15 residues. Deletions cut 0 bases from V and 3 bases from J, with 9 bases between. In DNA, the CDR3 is TGTGCCAGCAGTTTAGCGGGGCCAGTCAATCAGCCCCAGCATTTT. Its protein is CASSLAGPVNQPQHF.

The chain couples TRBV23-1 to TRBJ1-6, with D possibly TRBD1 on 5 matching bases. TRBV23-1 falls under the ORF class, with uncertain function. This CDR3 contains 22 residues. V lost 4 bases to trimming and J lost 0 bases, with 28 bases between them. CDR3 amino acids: CASSPQSGTSGRFNSYNSPLHF. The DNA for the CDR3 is TGCGCCAGCAGTCCCCAATCAGGGACCTCCGGAAGATTCAACTCCTATAATTCACCCCTCCACTTT.

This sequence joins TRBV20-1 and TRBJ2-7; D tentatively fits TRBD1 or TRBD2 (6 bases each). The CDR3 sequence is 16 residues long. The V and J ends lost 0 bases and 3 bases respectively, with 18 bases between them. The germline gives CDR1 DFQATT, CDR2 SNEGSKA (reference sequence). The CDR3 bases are TGCAGTGCTAGAGACACCAACACCAGGGGACTCTACGAGCAGTACTTC. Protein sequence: CSARDTNTRGLYEQYF.

The chain's CDR3 is CASSQPWEAYEQYF. As DNA, the CDR3 is TGCGCCAGCAGCCAACCATGGGAGGCGTACGAGCAGTACTTC. This chain joins TRBV4-1 and TRBJ2-7, with D perhaps matching TRBD2 (6 bases). CDR3 length: 14 residues. V was clipped by 2 bases and J by 4 bases, with 12 bases between them. Germline V gives CDR1 MGHRA, CDR2 YSYEKL.

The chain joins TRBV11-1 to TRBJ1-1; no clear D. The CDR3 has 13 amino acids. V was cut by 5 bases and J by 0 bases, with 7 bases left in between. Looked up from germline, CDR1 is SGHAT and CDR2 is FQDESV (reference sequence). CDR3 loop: CASSSTMNTEAFF. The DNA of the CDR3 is TGTGCCAGCAGCAGTACCATGAACACTGAAGCTTTCTTT.

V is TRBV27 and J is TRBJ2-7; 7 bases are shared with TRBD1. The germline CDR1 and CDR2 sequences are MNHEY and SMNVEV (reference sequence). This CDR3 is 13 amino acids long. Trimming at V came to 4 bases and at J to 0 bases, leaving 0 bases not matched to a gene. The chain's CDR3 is CASSWDSSYEQYF. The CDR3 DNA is TGTGCCAGCAGTTGGGACAGCTCCTACGAGCAGTACTTC.

This CDR3 is CASSDRGPQETQYF. For the CDR3, the DNA is TGTGCCAGCAGTGATCGCGGGCCTCAAGAGACCCAGTACTTC. The V call is TRBV2, the J call TRBJ2-5, with D perhaps matching TRBD2 (5 bases). In germline, CDR1 is SNHLY, CDR2 FYNNEI. The CDR3 covers 14 residues. V was clipped by 3 bases and J by 2 bases, with 10 bases between them.

CDR3 protein: CASSTNRDRTYEQYF. The CDR3 DNA reads as TGTGCCAGCTCAACCAACCGGGACAGGACCTACGAGCAGTACTTC. The chain has TRBV6-5 and TRBJ2-7; TRBD1 aligns across 8 bases. This CDR3 has 15 amino acids. V lost 8 bases, J lost 2 bases, and 11 bases stayed unmatched. Germline values: CDR1 MNHEY, CDR2 SVGAGI.

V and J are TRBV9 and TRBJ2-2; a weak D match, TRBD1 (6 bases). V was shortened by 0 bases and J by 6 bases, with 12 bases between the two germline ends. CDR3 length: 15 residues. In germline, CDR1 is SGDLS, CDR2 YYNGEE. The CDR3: CASSVGNRASGELFF. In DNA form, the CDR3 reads TGTGCCAGCAGCGTAGGAAACAGGGCGTCCGGGGAGCTGTTTTTT.

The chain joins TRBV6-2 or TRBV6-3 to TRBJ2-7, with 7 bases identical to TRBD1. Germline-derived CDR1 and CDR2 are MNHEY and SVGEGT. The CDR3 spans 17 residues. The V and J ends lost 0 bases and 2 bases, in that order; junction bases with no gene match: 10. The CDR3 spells CASSYSGGQPNPYEQYF. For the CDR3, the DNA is TGTGCCAGCAGTTACTCTGGGGGACAGCCGAACCCCTACGAGCAGTACTTC.

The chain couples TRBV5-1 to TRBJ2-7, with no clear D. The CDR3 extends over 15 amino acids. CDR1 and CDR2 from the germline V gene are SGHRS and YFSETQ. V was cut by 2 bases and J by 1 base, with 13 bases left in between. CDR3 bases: TGCGCCAGCAGCTTTGGGGTGTCGAGATCCTACGAGCAGTACTTC. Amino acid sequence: CASSFGVSRSYEQYF.